This entry describes one T cell receptor beta chain. Its antigen target is currently unknown. No base-level quality is on record; no much larger clone is a single base apart. A distance of 7 bases separates the germline ends of V and J, which lose 2 bases and 6 bases respectively. The CDR3 has 12 amino acids, counting the end cysteine and phenylalanine. Just the 36-base CDR3 DNA is kept, in frame starting at base 1. CDR1 and CDR2 are drawn from the germline V gene: SGHRS, YFSETQ. This sample was sequenced with an Illumina NovaSeq 6000. cDNA libraries for TCRalpha and TCRbeta were prepared by 5'RACE using constant-segment primers, with sample barcodes and unique molecular identifiers added. RNA was extracted from every sample with Trizol reagent. Amplification of the libraries took two PCR steps, and the second step added a second sample barcode plus Illumina TruSeq adapters. Libraries were sequenced on an Illumina NovaSeq with 2 x 150 bp paired-end reads. Processing in the source paper ran as follows. With migec v1.2.7, reads were demultiplexed and then collapsed into UMI-guided consensus sequences. With mixcr v2.1.11, UMI consensuses were aligned to TRA and TRB V and J templates and assembled into clonotypes. Clonotypes were classified as expanded or contracted when called significant by both edgeR and NoisET, with noise models trained on biological replicates. For edgeR calls, the thresholds were a false discovery rate-adjusted p below 0.01 and a log2 fold-change of 1. PCA with hierarchical clustering of max-normalized trajectories of the 1000 most abundant clonotypes was used as exploratory dynamics analysis. Each responding clone was given a CD4 or CD8 phenotype based on the CD4+ and CD8+ repertoires, which had been sequenced separately. The public reads were reprocessed in TCRdb via fastp at Q25 and MiXCR, keeping in-frame beta chains. One record per CDR3 amino acid sequence lists the most common genes and DNA. TCRdb assigned the V and J calls; the authors' analysis was not used. This sample has about 340,000 distinct CDR3 sequences in its table, and around a sixth of those were observed once. The top ten constitute about 20% of the sample.

Ficoll-Paque density gradient centrifugation was the method used to isolate PBMCs. This sample was included in a study of T-cell memory formation after mild COVID-19 (dated by TCRdb to the early 2020s). Study-wide context: Most TCR sequence clusters were specific to one of the two donors. T-cell clones expanding and contracting after mild COVID-19 in two donors were tracked by longitudinal TCRalpha and TCRbeta repertoire sequencing. The cohort comprised two young, previously healthy adult volunteers, one female and one male.

Here is what the overall study found, with its caveats: Contracting CD4+ clones appeared mostly in the CM and EM memory subsets, whereas CD8+ clones were enriched in EMRA. The detection of some responding clones in pre-infection memory suggests that pre-existing cross-reactive memory T cells joined the SARS-CoV-2 response. The study covered only a couple of mild cases, and larger cohorts including severe cases with pre-infection samples were considered necessary. Balanced CD4/CD8 phenotypes were observed for clones contracting from day 15 to 85, whereas a bias towards CD4+ was observed for a second wave of clones expanding from day 15 to 37. The second-wave clones that peaked on day 37 were not confirmed to be SARS-CoV-2 specific.

The sample taken for sequencing was PBMCs or a T cell subset sorted from them (not recorded which). The receptor chain draws on TRBV5-1 and TRBJ2-3, with no reliable assignment of the D segment. The origin of this receptor is a young man who had mild COVID-19 (a few samples of this study predate the infection). The sample titles of this study are shuffled in the database, so cell type and time point are left out; the donor was told from shared clones. The CDR3 in this case is CASSLPEDTQYF. The bases are TGCGCCAGCAGCTTACCGGAGGATACGCAGTATTTT.